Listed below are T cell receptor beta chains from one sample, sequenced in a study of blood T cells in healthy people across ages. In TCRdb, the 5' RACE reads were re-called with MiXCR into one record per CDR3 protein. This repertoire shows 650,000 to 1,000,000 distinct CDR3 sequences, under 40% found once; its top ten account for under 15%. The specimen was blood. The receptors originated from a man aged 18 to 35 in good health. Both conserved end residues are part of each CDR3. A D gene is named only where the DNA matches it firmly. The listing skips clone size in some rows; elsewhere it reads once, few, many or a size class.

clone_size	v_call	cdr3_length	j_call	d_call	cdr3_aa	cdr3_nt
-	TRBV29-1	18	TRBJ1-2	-	CSVEVLAGGTGALYGYTF	TGCAGCGTTGAAGTGTTAGCCGGGGGGACCGGAGCTCTGTATGGCTACACCTTC
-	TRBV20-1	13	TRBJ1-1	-	CSARAPGNTETFF	TGCAGTGCTAGAGCCCCCGGGAACACTGAAACTTTCTTT
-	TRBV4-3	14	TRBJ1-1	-	CASSQRRVNTEAFF	TGCGCCAGCAGCCAACGGAGGGTGAACACTGAAGCTTTCTTT
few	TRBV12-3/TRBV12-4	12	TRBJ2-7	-	CASSPVGYEQYF	TGTGCCAGCAGCCCAGTTGGGTACGAGCAGTACTTC
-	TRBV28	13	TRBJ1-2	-	CASIPQGSGGYTF	TGTGCCAGCATTCCTCAGGGGTCCGGTGGCTACACCTTC
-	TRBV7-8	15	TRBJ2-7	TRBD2	CASSLGLADSYEQYF	TGTGCCAGCAGCTTAGGACTAGCGGATTCCTACGAGCAGTACTTC
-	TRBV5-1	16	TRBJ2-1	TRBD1	CASSLVGTGEYNEQFF	TGCGCCAGCAGCTTGGTCGGGACAGGGGAATACAATGAGCAGTTCTTC
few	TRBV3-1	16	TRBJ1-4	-	CASSPGGRTTDEKLFF	TGTGCCAGCAGCCCCGGAGGTAGGACAACTGACGAAAAACTGTTTTTT
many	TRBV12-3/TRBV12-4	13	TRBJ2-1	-	CASRAVTYNEQFF	TGTGCCAGCCGAGCCGTCACCTACAATGAGCAGTTCTTC
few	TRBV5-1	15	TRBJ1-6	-	CASSLDVGDNSPLHF	TGCGCCAGCAGCTTAGACGTGGGGGACAATTCACCCCTCCACTTT
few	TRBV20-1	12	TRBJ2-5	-	CSARSEQETQYF	TGCAGTGCTAGGAGCGAACAAGAGACCCAGTACTTC
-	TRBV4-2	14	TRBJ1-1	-	CASSQNPGGTEAFF	TGTGCCAGCAGCCAGAATCCAGGAGGAACTGAAGCTTTCTTT
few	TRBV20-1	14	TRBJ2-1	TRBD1	CSASGTGDWNEQFF	TGCAGTGCTAGCGGGACAGGAGATTGGAATGAGCAGTTCTTC
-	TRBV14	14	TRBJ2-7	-	CASSQTTASYEQYF	TGTGCCAGCAGCCAAACGACAGCCTCCTACGAGCAGTACTTC
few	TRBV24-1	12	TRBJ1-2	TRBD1	CATSDRDSGYTF	TGTGCCACCAGTGATCGGGACAGTGGCTACACCTTC
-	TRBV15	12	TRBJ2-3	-	CATSRGQQEQYF	TGTGCCACCAGCAGAGGACAACAGGAGCAGTATTTT
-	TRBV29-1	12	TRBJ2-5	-	CSVGSGQETQYF	TGCAGCGTTGGCTCGGGGCAAGAGACCCAGTACTTC
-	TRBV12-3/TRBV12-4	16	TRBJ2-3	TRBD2	CASSLDQRGGMDTQYF	TGTGCCAGCAGTTTGGACCAGCGGGGGGGCATGGATACGCAGTATTTT
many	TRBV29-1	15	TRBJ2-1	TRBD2	CSGRLAGGPYNEQFF	TGCAGCGGACGACTAGCGGGGGGGCCTTACAATGAGCAGTTCTTC
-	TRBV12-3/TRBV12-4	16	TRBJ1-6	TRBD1	CASSPRTGSANSPLHF	TGTGCCAGCAGTCCGCGGACAGGGTCCGCTAATTCACCCCTCCACTTT
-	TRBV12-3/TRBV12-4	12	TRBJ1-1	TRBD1	CASRSGGVRAFF	TGTGCCAGCAGATCAGGGGGGGTTAGAGCTTTCTTT
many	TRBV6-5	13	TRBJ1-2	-	CASTQSTDYGYTF	TGTGCCAGCACCCAGTCGACGGACTATGGCTACACCTTC
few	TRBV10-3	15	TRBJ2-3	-	CAISPGAGTTDTQYF	TGTGCCATCAGCCCCGGCGCGGGGACAACAGATACGCAGTATTTT